The 18 T cell receptor beta chains given below trace back to one sample, sequenced in a study of blood T cell repertoires in COVID-19. Libraries were prepared by immunoSEQ multiplex PCR; TCRdb keeps only in-frame clonotypes and omits some of them. This table has more than 300,000 clones, more than 75% appearing once. Sequencing was carried out using peripheral blood. These receptors were obtained from a woman between 50 and 59 years old with COVID-19, enrolled during active disease.

This chain links TRBV10-1 with TRBJ2-5; 7 bases fit TRBD2. Germline values: CDR1 WNHNN, CDR2 SYGVQD (reference sequence). V gave up 2 bases and J gave up 2 bases; unmatched junction bases: 8. CDR3 length: 16 residues. CDR3: CASSEDPAGQQETQYF. Here the CDR3 DNA reads TGCGCCAGCAGTGAGGATCCAGCGGGGCAACAAGAGACCCAGTACTTC.

The J gene is TRBJ2-2, the V gene TRBV5-1; 11 bases are shared with TRBD2. The CDR3 spans 17 residues. CDR1 and CDR2 (germline): SGHRS, YFSETQ. The junction had 9 bases not matched to a gene; V was cut back by 6 bases and J by 2 bases. CDR3 amino acids: CASKLTSGNFNTGELFF. DNA for the CDR3: TGCGCCAGCAAATTGACTAGCGGGAACTTTAACACCGGGGAGCTGTTTTTT.

This clone has just a few counts. The CDR3 DNA reads as TGTGCCAGCAGCCGAGACAGGGCTGGAAACACCATATATTTT. Translating it yields CASSRDRAGNTIYF. The chain employs TRBV11-3 and TRBJ1-3; 7 bases line up with TRBD1. After removal of 5 bases from V and 2 bases from J, the junction contained 3 bases not matched to a gene. The CDR3 runs to 14 residues. Germline V gene data show CDR1 as SGHNT and CDR2 as YENEEA.

This CDR3 reads CSVAIVNTGELFF. The DNA for the CDR3 is TGCAGCGTTGCTATCGTGAACACCGGGGAGCTGTTTTTT. This chain joins TRBV29-1 and TRBJ2-2; D uncertain. V dropped 4 bases and J dropped 1 base, with 7 bases sitting between them. The CDR3 loop spans 13 amino acids. Germline lookup yields CDR1 SQVTM and CDR2 ANQGSEA.

The chain joins TRBV18 to TRBJ2-1, with 7 bases aligning to TRBD1. V lost 3 bases and J lost 5; bases outside the gene matches: 7. This CDR3 region has 15 residues. Germline-derived CDR1 and CDR2 are KGHSH and LQKENI. The CDR3: CASSPGQLDNNEQFF. As DNA, the CDR3 is TGTGCCAGCTCACCGGGACAGCTCGATAACAATGAGCAGTTCTTC.

The DNA for the CDR3 is TGTGCCAGCAGCCGAGAGGGACTTGCGTCTCCCGGGGAGCTGTTTTTT. It specifies CASSREGLASPGELFF. This chain connects TRBV11-2 to TRBJ2-2, with a weak D call TRBD2 (6 bases). CDR3 length: 16 amino acids. Trimming took 5 bases from V and 6 from J, leaving 19 bases between them. Germline CDR1 is SGHAT and CDR2 is FQNNGV.

The chain joins TRBV24-1 to TRBJ2-7; 7 bases match TRBD2. This CDR3 has 16 residues. V dropped 3 bases and J dropped 5; count of bases not matched to a gene: 12. CDR1 is KGHDR and CDR2 is SFDVKD in the germline V gene. CDR3 protein: CATSDATTSIVDEQYF. DNA for the CDR3: TGTGCCACCAGTGATGCGACGACTAGCATCGTCGACGAGCAGTACTTC.

V usage is TRBV4-2 and J usage is TRBJ2-1, with D maybe TRBD2 (6 bases). The CDR3 loop spans 15 amino acids. CDR1 and CDR2 (germline): LGHNA, YNFKEQ. Trimming cost V 0 bases and J 4 bases, with 10 bases left between them. CDR3 sequence reads: CASSQEASVYNEQFF. CDR3 DNA sequence: TGTGCCAGCAGCCAAGAGGCTAGCGTATACAATGAGCAGTTCTTC.

This rearrangement joins TRBV29-1 to TRBJ1-5; a weak D match, TRBD1 (6 bases). Germline lookup yields CDR1 SQVTM and CDR2 ANQGSEA. V dropped 6 bases and J dropped 4 bases, with 19 bases sitting between them. This CDR3 comprises 15 residues. The CDR3 is CSVEEAGDKNQPQHF. The CDR3 coding sequence is TGCAGCGTCGAGGAGGCAGGGGACAAAAATCAGCCCCAGCATTTT.

This chain links TRBV7-8 with TRBJ1-5; D is uncertain. This CDR3 region has 13 residues. Per the germline V gene, CDR1 is SGHVS and CDR2 is FQNEAQ. Trimming removed 7 bases at V and 6 bases at J, with 13 bases between. The CDR3 coding sequence is TGTGCCAGCACCCCAACCGAGGGTCAGCCCCAGCATTTT. It is translated as CASTPTEGQPQHF.

V and J are TRBV5-1 and TRBJ2-1; the match to TRBD2 covers 12 bases. The CDR3 contains 19 residues. Germline CDR1 reads SGHRS; CDR2 reads YFSETQ. V gave up 4 bases and J gave up 8 bases; unmatched junction bases: 19. This CDR3 reads CASSPVGGRGLAGIDEQFF. The CDR3 nucleotides are TGCGCCAGCAGCCCAGTGGGGGGGCGAGGACTAGCGGGGATCGATGAGCAGTTCTTC.

The chain recombines TRBV5-4 with TRBJ2-3; D call uncertain. The CDR3 extends over 14 amino acids. V gave up 5 bases and J gave up 1 base, with 11 bases separating them. Germline V gene lookup returns CDR1 SGHNT and CDR2 YYREEE (reference sequence). The CDR3 is CASRPESGTDTQYF. The CDR3 region has the DNA TGTGCCAGCAGACCTGAGAGCGGCACAGATACGCAGTATTTT.

The chain employs TRBV27 and TRBJ2-3; D is uncertain. This CDR3 is built from 14 residues. The germline V and J ends were trimmed by 6 bases and 0 bases, with 10 bases remaining between them. Per the germline V gene, CDR1 is MNHEY and CDR2 is SMNVEV (reference sequence). The CDR3 DNA follows: TGTGCCAGCAGCGTATCTTTGAGCACAGATACGCAGTATTTT. The encoded protein is CASSVSLSTDTQYF.

The chain has TRBV4-3 and TRBJ2-5; 12 nucleotides line up with TRBD2. CDR3 length: 15 residues. Germline trimming cut 4 bases from V and 2 bases from J; bases unmatched to any gene: 2. Germline V CDR1 and CDR2: LGHNA, YSLEER. The DNA for the CDR3 is TGCGCCAGCAGCCTAGGACTAGCGGGACAAGAGACCCAGTACTTC. It yields the protein CASSLGLAGQETQYF.

The CDR3 nucleotides read TGCGCCAGCAGCTTGAGGACAGGGGAGGGTGAAGCTTTCTTT. Protein: CASSLRTGEGEAFF. The V and J genes are TRBV5-1 and TRBJ1-1; TRBD1 agrees at 9 bases. Germline CDR1 reads SGHRS; CDR2 reads YFSETQ. The CDR3 is 14 amino acids. Trimming took 1 base from V and 7 from J; bases not matched to a gene: 5.

V is TRBV13 and J is TRBJ2-7, with 13 bases aligning to TRBD2. Germline CDR1 reads PRHDT; CDR2 reads FYEKMQ (reference sequence). The ends lost 5 bases at V and 5 bases at J; junction bases unmatched: 6. This CDR3 is 15 amino acids long. CDR3 nucleotide sequence: TGTGCCAGCAGCCAACGGGGACTAGCGGGAAACGAGCAGTACTTC. This encodes CASSQRGLAGNEQYF.

DNA for the CDR3: TGTGCCAGCAGCCCGGGGACAGCGTCTAATGAAAAACTGTTTTTT. Translating gives CASSPGTASNEKLFF. This chain connects TRBV5-4 to TRBJ1-4; 7 nucleotides align to TRBD1. Germline V gives CDR1 SGHNT, CDR2 YYREEE (reference sequence). The CDR3 consists of 15 residues. V lost 4 bases and J lost 3; bases outside the gene matches: 6.

The table lists this clone with a count of one. The V gene is TRBV6-6, the J gene TRBJ1-5; 8 nucleotides line up with TRBD1. The V and J ends lost 0 bases and 5 bases, in that order; junction bases with no gene match: 0. The CDR3 loop spans 14 amino acids. CDR1 and CDR2 (germline): MNHNY, SVGAGI (reference sequence). For the CDR3, the DNA is TGTGCCAGCAGTTACTCGACAGGGGATCAGCCCCAGCATTTT. It is translated as CASSYSTGDQPQHF.